This note documents a single TCR beta chain sequence. Its antigen is not yet known. It has no much larger one-base neighbor in the sample; base qualities were not kept. The sample originates from a study of T cell repertoires in urothelial bladder cancer (dated by TCRdb to between 2019 and 2020). Regarding the study in general: Of the roughly 12 resected lesions, three were clinical stage cT0, three were cTa, three were cT1 and three were cT2 or greater. TCR repertoire clonality in bladder tumors was compared with TCR repertoire clonality in benign bladder inflammation. A total of some 11 patients who had bladder lesions and were undergoing transurethral resection were prospectively identified. Approximately 11 resected bladder lesions were studied, comprising urothelial carcinoma (UC+) and benign (UC-) specimens. Overall study results and their limits: A median tumor infiltrating lymphocyte percentage of roughly 2% was observed in carcinoma specimens, compared with around 12% in benign specimens. Urothelial carcinoma specimens had a median of 5,569 T cells, fewer than the median of 25,872 seen in benign specimens. In carcinoma specimens, up to roughly 17% of infiltrating lymphocytes were accounted for by a single T-cell clone, compared with roughly 2% in benign specimens.

Specimens of bladder lesions were obtained during transurethral resection and kept at -80C. DNA was isolated from the bladder specimens obtained at transurethral resection. The TCR beta chain CDR3 region was sequenced with the immunoSEQ assay. Regarding the original processing steps: T-cell fraction, clonal dominance and maximum TCR clone frequency were calculated for each specimen. The clones in this table, taken by TCRdb from immuneACCESS, are in-frame only. Not every clone is retained; where verified, under half of the shortfall comes from an unresolved V gene, and the cause of the rest is unknown. The DNA gave D and trimming, while V, J and clone size come from that table. The sample contains a few thousand clones, about 75% of them found a single time. The ten largest clonotypes hold about a tenth of the sample. CDR1 and CDR2, per the germline V gene, are SGHDT and YYEEEE. From the cysteine up to the phenylalanine, the CDR3 has a length of 13 residues. Only the CDR3 DNA is retained, 39 bases long and in frame from the first base. Trimming accounts for 4 bases at V and 3 bases at J, while the number of junction bases matched to no gene is 2.

The sequencing sample was made of tumor-infiltrating cells from bladder cancer. The sequence was collected from a human donor with urothelial carcinoma. Recombination linked TRBV5-6 to TRBJ1-2; the junction holds 8 bases that match TRBD1. The CDR3 protein is CASSRDRYYGYTF. The DNA is as follows: TGTGCCAGCAGCCGGGACAGGTACTATGGCTACACCTTC.